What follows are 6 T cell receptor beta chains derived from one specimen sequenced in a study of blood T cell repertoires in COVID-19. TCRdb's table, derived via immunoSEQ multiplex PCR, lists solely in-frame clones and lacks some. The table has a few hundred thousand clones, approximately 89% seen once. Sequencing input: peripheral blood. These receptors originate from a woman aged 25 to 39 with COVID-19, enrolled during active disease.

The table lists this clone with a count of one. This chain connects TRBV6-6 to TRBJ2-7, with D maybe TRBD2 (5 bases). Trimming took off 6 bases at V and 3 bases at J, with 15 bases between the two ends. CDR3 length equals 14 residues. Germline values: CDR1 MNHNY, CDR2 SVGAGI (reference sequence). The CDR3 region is CASRERVEVYEQYF. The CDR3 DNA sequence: TGTGCCAGCAGGGAAAGGGTGGAGGTCTACGAGCAGTACTTC.

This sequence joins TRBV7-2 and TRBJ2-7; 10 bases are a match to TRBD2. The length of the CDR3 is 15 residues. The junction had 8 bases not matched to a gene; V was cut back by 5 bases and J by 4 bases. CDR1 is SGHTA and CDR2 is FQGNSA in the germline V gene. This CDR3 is CASSLGLAGVYEQYF. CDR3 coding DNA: TGTGCCAGCAGCCTAGGCCTAGCGGGGGTTTACGAGCAGTACTTC.

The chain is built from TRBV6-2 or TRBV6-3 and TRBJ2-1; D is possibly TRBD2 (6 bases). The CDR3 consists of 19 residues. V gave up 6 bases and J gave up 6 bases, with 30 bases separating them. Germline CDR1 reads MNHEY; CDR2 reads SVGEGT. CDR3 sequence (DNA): TGTGCCAGCAGCCAGCGGGCAGTGGGGGAACCGTACTTGGTCAATGAGCAGTTCTTC. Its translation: CASSQRAVGEPYLVNEQFF.

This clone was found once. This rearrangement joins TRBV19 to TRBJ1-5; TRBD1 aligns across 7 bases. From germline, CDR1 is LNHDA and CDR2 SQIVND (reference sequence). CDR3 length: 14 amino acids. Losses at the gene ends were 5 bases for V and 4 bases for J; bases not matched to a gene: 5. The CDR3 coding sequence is TGTGCCAGTAGTTCTAGGGGGCTAAATCAGCCCCAGCATTTT. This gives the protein CASSSRGLNQPQHF.

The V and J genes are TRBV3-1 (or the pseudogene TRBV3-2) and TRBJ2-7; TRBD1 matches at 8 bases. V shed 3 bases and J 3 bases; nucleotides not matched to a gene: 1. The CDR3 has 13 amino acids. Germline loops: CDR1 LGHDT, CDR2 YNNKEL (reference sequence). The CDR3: CASSHRGLYEQYF. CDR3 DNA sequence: TGTGCCAGCAGCCACAGGGGGCTCTACGAGCAGTACTTC.

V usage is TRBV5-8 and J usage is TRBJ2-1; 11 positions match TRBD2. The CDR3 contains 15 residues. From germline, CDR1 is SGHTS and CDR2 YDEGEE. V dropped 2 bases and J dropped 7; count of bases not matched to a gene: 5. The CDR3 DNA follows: TGTGCCAGCAGCTTCGTTAGCGGGGGGGGGAATGAGCAGTTCTTC. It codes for CASSFVSGGGNEQFF.